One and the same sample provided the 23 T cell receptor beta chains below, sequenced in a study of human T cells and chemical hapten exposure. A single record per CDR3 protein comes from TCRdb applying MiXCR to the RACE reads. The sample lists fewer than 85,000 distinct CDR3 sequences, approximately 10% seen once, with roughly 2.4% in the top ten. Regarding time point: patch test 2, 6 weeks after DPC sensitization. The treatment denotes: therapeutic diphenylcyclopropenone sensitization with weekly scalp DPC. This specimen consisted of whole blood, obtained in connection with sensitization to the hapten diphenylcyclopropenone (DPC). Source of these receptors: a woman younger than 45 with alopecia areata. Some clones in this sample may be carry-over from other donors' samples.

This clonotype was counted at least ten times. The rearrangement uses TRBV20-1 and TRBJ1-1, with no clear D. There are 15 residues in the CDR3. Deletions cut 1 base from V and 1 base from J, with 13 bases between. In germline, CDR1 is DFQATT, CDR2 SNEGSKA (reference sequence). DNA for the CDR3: TGCAGTGCTAGAGTGGGGATCCCCGGGAACACTGAAGCTTTCTTT. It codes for CSARVGIPGNTEAFF.

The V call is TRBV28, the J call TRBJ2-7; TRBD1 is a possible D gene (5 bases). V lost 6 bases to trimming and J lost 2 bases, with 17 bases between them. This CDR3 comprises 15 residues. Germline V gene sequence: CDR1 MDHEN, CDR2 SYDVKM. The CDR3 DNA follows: TGTGCCAGCAGGCTCACAGGTGTCTCTCCCTACGAGCAGTACTTC. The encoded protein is CASRLTGVSPYEQYF.

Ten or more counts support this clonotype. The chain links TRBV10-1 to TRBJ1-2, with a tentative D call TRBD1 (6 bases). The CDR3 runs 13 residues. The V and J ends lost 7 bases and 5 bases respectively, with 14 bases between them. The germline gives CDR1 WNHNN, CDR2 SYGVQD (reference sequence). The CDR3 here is CASIIQGPYGYTF. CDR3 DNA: TGCGCCAGCATTATACAGGGACCTTATGGCTACACCTTC.

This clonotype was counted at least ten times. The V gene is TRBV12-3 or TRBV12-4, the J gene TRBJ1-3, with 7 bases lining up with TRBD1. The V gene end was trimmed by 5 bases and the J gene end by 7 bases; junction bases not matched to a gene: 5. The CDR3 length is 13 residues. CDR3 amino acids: CASSPSTGNTIYF. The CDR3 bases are TGTGCCAGCAGTCCGTCGACAGGGAACACCATATATTTT.

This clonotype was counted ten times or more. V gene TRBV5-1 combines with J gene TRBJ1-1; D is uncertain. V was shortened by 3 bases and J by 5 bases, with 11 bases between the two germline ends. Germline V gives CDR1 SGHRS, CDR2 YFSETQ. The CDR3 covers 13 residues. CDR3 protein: CASSWNPVTEAFF. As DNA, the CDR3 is TGCGCCAGCAGCTGGAACCCGGTTACTGAAGCTTTCTTT. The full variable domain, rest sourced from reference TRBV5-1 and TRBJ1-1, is KAGVTQTPRYLIKTRGQQVTLSCSPISGHRSVSWYQQTPGQGLQFLFEYFSETQRNKGNFPGRFSGRQFSNSRSEMNVSTLELGDSALYLCASSWNPVTEAFFGQGTRLTVV.

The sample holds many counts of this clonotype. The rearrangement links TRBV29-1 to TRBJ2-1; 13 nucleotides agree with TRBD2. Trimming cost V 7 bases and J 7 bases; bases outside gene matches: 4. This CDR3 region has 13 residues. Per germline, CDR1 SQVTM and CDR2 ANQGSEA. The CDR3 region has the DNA TGCAGCGGGACTAGCGGGAGATATAATGAGCAGTTCTTC. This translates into CSGTSGRYNEQFF.

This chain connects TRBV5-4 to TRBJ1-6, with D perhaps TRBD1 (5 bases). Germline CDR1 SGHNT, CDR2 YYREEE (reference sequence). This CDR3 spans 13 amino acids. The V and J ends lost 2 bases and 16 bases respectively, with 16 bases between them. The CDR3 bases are TGTGCCAGCAGCTTTCCCTTGGGGGGAAGACTCCACTTT. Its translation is CASSFPLGGRLHF.

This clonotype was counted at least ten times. Here the CDR3 DNA reads TGTGCCAGCCCTCCCCCCGCGGGAGGGCCAAGTTACTTC. It specifies CASPPPAGGPSYF. The rearrangement uses TRBV28 and TRBJ2-7; 9 bases fit TRBD2. This CDR3 comprises 13 residues. J lost 13 bases, V lost 8 bases, and 15 bases had no gene match. Germline V CDR1 and CDR2: MDHEN, SYDVKM.

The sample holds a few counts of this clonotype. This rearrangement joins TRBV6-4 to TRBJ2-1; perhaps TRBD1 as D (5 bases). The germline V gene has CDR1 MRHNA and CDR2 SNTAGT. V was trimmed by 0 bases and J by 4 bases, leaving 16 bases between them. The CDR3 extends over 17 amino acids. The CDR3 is CASSDSSRRQRYNEQFF. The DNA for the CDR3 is TGTGCCAGCAGTGACTCGAGTAGGAGACAGAGATACAATGAGCAGTTCTTC.

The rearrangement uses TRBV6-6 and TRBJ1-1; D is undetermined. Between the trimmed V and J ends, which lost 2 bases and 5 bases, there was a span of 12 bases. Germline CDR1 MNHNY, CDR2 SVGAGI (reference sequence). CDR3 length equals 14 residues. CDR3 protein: CASSYRGVGTEAFF. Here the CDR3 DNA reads TGTGCCAGCAGTTACCGGGGAGTCGGGACTGAAGCTTTCTTT.

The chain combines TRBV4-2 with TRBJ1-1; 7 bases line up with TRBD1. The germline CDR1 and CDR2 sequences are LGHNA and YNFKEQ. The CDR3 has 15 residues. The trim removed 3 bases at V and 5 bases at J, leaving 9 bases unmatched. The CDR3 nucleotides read TGTGCCAGCAGCCAGGGGACAGCCCTCGGGACTGAAGCTTTCTTT. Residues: CASSQGTALGTEAFF.

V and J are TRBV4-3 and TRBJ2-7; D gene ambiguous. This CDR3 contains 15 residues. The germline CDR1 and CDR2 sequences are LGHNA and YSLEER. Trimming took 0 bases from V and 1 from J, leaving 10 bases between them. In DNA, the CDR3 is TGCGCCAGCAGCCAAGATTGGTCTTTGTCCTACGAGCAGTACTTC. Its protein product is CASSQDWSLSYEQYF.

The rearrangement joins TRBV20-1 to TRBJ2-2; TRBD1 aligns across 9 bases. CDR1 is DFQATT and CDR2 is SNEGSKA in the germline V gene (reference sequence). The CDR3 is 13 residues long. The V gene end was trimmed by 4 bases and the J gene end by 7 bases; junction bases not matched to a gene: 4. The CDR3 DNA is TGCAGTGCTACACAGGGGGCGGACGGGGAGCTGTTTTTT. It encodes CSATQGADGELFF.

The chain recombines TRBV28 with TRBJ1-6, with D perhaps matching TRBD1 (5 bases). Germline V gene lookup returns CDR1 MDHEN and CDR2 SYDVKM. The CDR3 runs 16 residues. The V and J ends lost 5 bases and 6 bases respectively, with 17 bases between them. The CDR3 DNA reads TGTGCCAGCAGTGGGGCCCTAAAGAGTTTTAATTCACCCCTCCACTTT. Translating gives CASSGALKSFNSPLHF.

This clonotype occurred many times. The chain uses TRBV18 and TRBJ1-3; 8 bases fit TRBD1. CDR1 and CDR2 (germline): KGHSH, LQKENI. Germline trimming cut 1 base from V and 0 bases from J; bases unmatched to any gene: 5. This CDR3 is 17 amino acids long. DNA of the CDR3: TGTGCCAGCTCACCACGGGACAGGCCTCTCTCTGGAAACACCATATATTTT. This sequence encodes CASSPRDRPLSGNTIYF.

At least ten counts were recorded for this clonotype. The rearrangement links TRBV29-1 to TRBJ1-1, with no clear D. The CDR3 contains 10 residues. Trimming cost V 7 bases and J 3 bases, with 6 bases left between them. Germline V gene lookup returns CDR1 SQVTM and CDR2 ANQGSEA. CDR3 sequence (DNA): TGCAGCGCCGAGGACACTGAAGCTTTCTTT. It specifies CSAEDTEAFF.

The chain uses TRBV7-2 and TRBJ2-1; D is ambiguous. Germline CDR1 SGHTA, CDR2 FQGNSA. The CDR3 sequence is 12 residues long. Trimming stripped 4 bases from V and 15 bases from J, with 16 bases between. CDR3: CASSYITGNPFF. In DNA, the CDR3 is TGTGCCAGCAGCTACATCACTGGTAATCCGTTCTTC. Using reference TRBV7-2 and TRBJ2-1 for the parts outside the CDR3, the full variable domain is GAGVSQSPSNKVTEKGKDVELRCDPISGHTALYWYRQSLGQGLEFLIYFQGNSAPDKSGLPSDRFSAERTGGSVSTLTIQRTQQEDSAVYLCASSYITGNPFFGPGTRLTVL.

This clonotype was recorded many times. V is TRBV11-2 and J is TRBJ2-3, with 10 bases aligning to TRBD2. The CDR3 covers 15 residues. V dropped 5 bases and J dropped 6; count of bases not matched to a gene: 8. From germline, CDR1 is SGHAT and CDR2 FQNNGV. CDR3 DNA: TGTGCCAGCAGCCTCCTAGCGGGAGAGGGGGATACGCAGTATTTT. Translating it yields CASSLLAGEGDTQYF.

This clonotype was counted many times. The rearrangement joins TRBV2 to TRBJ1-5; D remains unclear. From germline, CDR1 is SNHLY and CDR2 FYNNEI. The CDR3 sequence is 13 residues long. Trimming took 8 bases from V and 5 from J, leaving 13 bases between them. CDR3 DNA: TGTGCCAGCGCAAGAGGCCCTGATCAGCCCCAGCATTTT. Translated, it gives CASARGPDQPQHF.

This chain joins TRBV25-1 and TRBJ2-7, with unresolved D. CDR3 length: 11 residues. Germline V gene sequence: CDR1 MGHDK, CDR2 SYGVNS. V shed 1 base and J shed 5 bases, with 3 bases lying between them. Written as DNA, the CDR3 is TGTGCCAGCAGTGAATTGCACGAGCAGTACTTC. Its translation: CASSELHEQYF.

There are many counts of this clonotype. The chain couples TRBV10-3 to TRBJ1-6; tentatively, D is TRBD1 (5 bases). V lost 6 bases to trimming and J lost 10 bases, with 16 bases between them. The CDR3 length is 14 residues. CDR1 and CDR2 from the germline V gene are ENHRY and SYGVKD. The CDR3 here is CAIRDDSRASPLHF. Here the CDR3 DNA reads TGTGCCATCAGGGATGACAGCCGGGCGTCACCCCTCCACTTT.

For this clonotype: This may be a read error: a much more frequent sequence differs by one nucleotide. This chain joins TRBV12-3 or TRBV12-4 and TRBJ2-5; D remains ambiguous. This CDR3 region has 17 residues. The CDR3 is CASSLFPRGTGDETQHF. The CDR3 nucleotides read TGTGCCAGCAGTTTATTTCCTCGTGGAACGGGCGACGAGACCCAGCACTTC.

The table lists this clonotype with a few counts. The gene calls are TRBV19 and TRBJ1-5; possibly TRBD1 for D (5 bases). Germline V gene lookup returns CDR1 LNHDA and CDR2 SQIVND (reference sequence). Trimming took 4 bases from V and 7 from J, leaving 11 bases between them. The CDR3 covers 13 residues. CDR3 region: CASSTQKGQPQHF. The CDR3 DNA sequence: TGTGCCAGTAGTACTCAGAAGGGGCAGCCCCAGCATTTT.